The rows below give T cell receptor beta chains drawn from one sample of a study of T-cell memory formation after mild COVID-19. TCRdb itself ran the 5' RACE reads through MiXCR, one entry per CDR3 protein. The table has roughly 52,000 distinct CDR3 sequences, approximately 7% seen once. Sequences were obtained from PBMCs or a T cell subset sorted from them (not recorded which). The receptors here all came from a man younger than 35 who had mild COVID-19 (a few samples of this study predate the infection). Cell type and time point are not known. Both conserved end residues are part of each CDR3. D genes are given only for firm matches. The size entry is marked missing in some rows and otherwise reads once, few, many or a size class.

>few|TRBV2|NA|TRBJ2-2
TGTGCCAGCAGCGATACCGGGACGATAAACACCGGGGAGCTGTTTTTT
CASSDTGTINTGELFF
>many|TRBV7-2|TRBD1|TRBJ2-2
TGTGCCAGCAGCCAGGACAGGGTGGAAACCGGGGAGCTGTTTTTT
CASSQDRVETGELFF
>few|TRBV5-1|NA|TRBJ2-2
TGCGCCAGCAGCTTGTTTACCGGGGAGCTGTTTTTT
CASSLFTGELFF
>few|TRBV11-2|NA|TRBJ1-1
TGTGCCAGCAGCTTAGCCAGGGTAAAAGCTTTCTTT
CASSLARVKAFF
>many|TRBV5-1|NA|TRBJ2-1
TGCGCCAGCAGCCCGAGGGGGGACTCAGGGTACAATGAGCAGTTCTTC
CASSPRGDSGYNEQFF
>many|TRBV9|NA|TRBJ2-4
TGTGCCAGCAGTACCGGACGGGTAAACATTCAGTACTTC
CASSTGRVNIQYF
>few|TRBV7-2|NA|TRBJ1-2
TGTGCCAGCAGCCTACTGGGGGTCTCCTACTATGGCTACACCTTC
CASSLLGVSYYGYTF
>few|TRBV9|NA|TRBJ1-2
TGTGCCAGCAGCGCGACAGAGATTTTTGGCTACACCTTC
CASSATEIFGYTF
>medium-sized|TRBV4-2|NA|TRBJ1-6
TGTGCCAGCAGCCAAGAAGGTGGCCCTTATTCACCCCTCCACTTT
CASSQEGGPYSPLHF
>NA|TRBV4-2|NA|TRBJ1-1
TGTGCCAGCAGCCAAGATGTGGGGAACACTGAAGCTTTCTTT
CASSQDVGNTEAFF
>few|TRBV3-1|TRBD1|TRBJ1-2
TGTGCCAGCAGCGGGGACAGCCGCCCCTATGGCTACACCTTC
CASSGDSRPYGYTF
>NA|TRBV20-1|TRBD2|TRBJ2-2
TGCAGCGCAACTAGCGGGGTAAACACCGGGGAGCTGTTTTTT
CSATSGVNTGELFF
>NA|TRBV11-2|NA|TRBJ2-4
TGTGCCAGCAGCTCTACGGGGAACATTCAGTACTTC
CASSSTGNIQYF
>few|TRBV7-2|NA|TRBJ1-2
TGTGCCAGCGGGACACAGGCCTATGGCTACACCTTC
CASGTQAYGYTF
>NA|TRBV5-1|NA|TRBJ2-3
TGCGCCAGCAGGGCCCTAGTTGGCCACACAGATACGCAGTATTTT
CASRALVGHTDTQYF
>many|TRBV5-1|NA|TRBJ2-3
TGCGCCAGCAGCTTGGGCACAGCCCTAGATACGCAGTATTTT
CASSLGTALDTQYF
>NA|TRBV7-2|TRBD2|TRBJ2-3
TGTGCCAGCAGCGTCGGGAGGACAGATACGCAGTATTTT
CASSVGRTDTQYF
>many|TRBV20-1|TRBD2|TRBJ2-5
TGCAGTGCTAGGACTAGCGGAGAGACCCAGTACTTC
CSARTSGETQYF
>NA|TRBV11-3|NA|TRBJ2-7
TGTGCCAGCAGTTGGGACACGGGCAGCTCCTACGAGCAGTACTTC
CASSWDTGSSYEQYF
>many|TRBV5-6|NA|TRBJ1-1
TGTGCCAGCAGCCCTTGGCCGGCAGGGCAGACTTTCGAAGCTTTCTTT
CASSPWPAGQTFEAFF
>many|TRBV18|NA|TRBJ2-4
TGTGCCAGCTCACCAAGTTTCGGGGAAGGACAGTACTTC
CASSPSFGEGQYF
>many|TRBV5-1|NA|TRBJ2-2
TGCGCCAGCAGCTTGGTGTATGGGGCCGGGGAGCTGTTTTTT
CASSLVYGAGELFF
>NA|TRBV5-5|NA|TRBJ2-1
TGTGCCAGCAGCTTGGTTGTCGGCTACAATGAGCAGTTCTTC
CASSLVVGYNEQFF
>many|TRBV5-1|NA|TRBJ1-1
TGCGCCAGCAGCTTGATCGGTTCTGAAGCTTTCTTT
CASSLIGSEAFF
>NA|TRBV6-2/TRBV6-3|NA|TRBJ1-4
TGTGCCAGCAGTTACCTCGGGGCAGAGAATGAAAAACTGTTTTTT
CASSYLGAENEKLFF
>few|TRBV7-9|NA|TRBJ1-2
TGTGCCAGCAGCTTAGGCAGTCCTGGCTACACCTTC
CASSLGSPGYTF
>many|TRBV15|TRBD1|TRBJ2-3
TGTGCCACCAGCAGTCTAGGGGGCGCGGGGTATTTT
CATSSLGGAGYF
>many|TRBV12-3/TRBV12-4|TRBD1|TRBJ1-2
TGTGCCAGCAGTCCTAGGAATGAGGGGGCTCGATCTGGCTACACCTTC
CASSPRNEGARSGYTF
>many|TRBV4-3|NA|TRBJ2-5
TGCGCCAGCAGCCAAGATATTCCCCGGTCTAATTGGGAAGAGACCCAGTACTTC
CASSQDIPRSNWEETQYF
>NA|TRBV14|NA|TRBJ1-2
TGTGCCAGCAGCCACAACCCTTACTATGGCTACACCTTC
CASSHNPYYGYTF
>few|TRBV19|NA|TRBJ2-1
TGTGCCAGTAGTATAGGTCGGAGCCGGGAGCAGTTCTTC
CASSIGRSREQFF
>NA|TRBV6-5|NA|TRBJ1-3
TGTGCCAGCAGTCCCTGGGGGGTCGGCGGAAACACCATATATTTT
CASSPWGVGGNTIYF
>few|TRBV5-6|TRBD1|TRBJ1-1
TGTGCCAGCAGCTTGCCGGGACAGGGAAGAACTGAAGCTTTCTTT
CASSLPGQGRTEAFF
>few|TRBV12-3/TRBV12-4|TRBD1|TRBJ1-2
TGTGCCAGCAGTTTCCCGGGACAGGGAACCTATGGCTACACCTTC
CASSFPGQGTYGYTF
>NA|TRBV20-1|NA|TRBJ1-2
TGCAGTGCTAGAGATGAAATCAGGGTCGGGGCAAACTATGGCTACACCTTC
CSARDEIRVGANYGYTF
>NA|TRBV5-1|NA|TRBJ1-3
TGCGCCAGCAGCCCAGACTACTCTGGAAACACCATATATTTT
CASSPDYSGNTIYF
>NA|TRBV24-1|NA|TRBJ2-5
TGTGCCACCAGTGATCAAACAGCCCAAGAGACCCAGTACTTC
CATSDQTAQETQYF
>NA|TRBV12-3/TRBV12-4|TRBD2|TRBJ2-5
TGTGCCAGCCTATTCGGGGGGTCGGGGGAGACCCAGTACTTC
CASLFGGSGETQYF
>NA|TRBV5-1|NA|TRBJ2-4
TGCGCCAGAAGCTCCATGGGGGCCGTAAACATTAAGTACTTC
CARSSMGAVNIKYF
>few|TRBV27|NA|TRBJ2-1
TGTGCCAGCAGTTCCCTTCTAAACAATGAGCAGTTCTTC
CASSSLLNNEQFF
>few|TRBV29-1|NA|TRBJ1-1
TGCAGCGTAGTGGGGCGGATGAACACTGAAGCTTTCTTT
CSVVGRMNTEAFF
>many|TRBV5-1|NA|TRBJ2-3
TGCGCCAGCAGACTGGGAGCGGGCGCTAGCACAGATACGCAGTATTTT
CASRLGAGASTDTQYF
>many|TRBV28|NA|TRBJ1-1
TGTGCCAGCAGTTTACCCCAGGGTAGGGAAGCTTTCTTT
CASSLPQGREAFF
>NA|TRBV7-2|TRBD1|TRBJ1-6
TGTGCCAGCAGCTTCGACAGGGCAAATTCACCCCTCCACTTT
CASSFDRANSPLHF
>few|TRBV5-1|TRBD1|TRBJ2-5
TGCGCCAGCAGCATCCTTGGGCGGACAGGAGACCGGGAGACCCAGTACTTC
CASSILGRTGDRETQYF
>few|TRBV4-2|NA|TRBJ2-5
TGTGCCAGCAGCCGGGAGGGGGGCACTTCGGGGGAGACCCAGTACTTC
CASSREGGTSGETQYF
>NA|TRBV7-9|NA|TRBJ1-3
TGTGCCAGCAGCCCCGTCCGATCTGGAAACACCATATATTTT
CASSPVRSGNTIYF
>NA|TRBV6-5|TRBD1|TRBJ1-1
TGTGCCAGCAGTTACACGGGACAGGGAAACACTGAAGCTTTCTTT
CASSYTGQGNTEAFF
>many|TRBV4-1|NA|TRBJ2-2
TGCGCCAGCAGCCCGTGGAGAGAAAACACCGGGGAGCTGTTTTTT
CASSPWRENTGELFF
>many|TRBV12-3/TRBV12-4|NA|TRBJ2-3
TGTGCCAGCAGCGTGGAGGGGTTCAGTACGCAGTATTTT
CASSVEGFSTQYF
>few|TRBV29-1|TRBD2|TRBJ2-1
TGCAGCGTGGACAGGACTAGCGGGGTTAATGAGCAGTTCTTC
CSVDRTSGVNEQFF
>many|TRBV11-2|NA|TRBJ2-1
TGTGCCAGCAGCCCCCGTGGGTACAATGAGCAGTTCTTC
CASSPRGYNEQFF
>NA|TRBV6-5|NA|TRBJ1-1
TGTGCCAGCACCCTTGGGGGTTGGGACACTGAAGCTTTCTTT
CASTLGGWDTEAFF
>many|TRBV7-3|TRBD2|TRBJ2-3
TGTGCCAGCAGCTTAAATTCCCGGGGGGTGAGAGATACGCAGTATTTT
CASSLNSRGVRDTQYF
>many|TRBV12-5|NA|TRBJ2-2
TGTGCTAGTGGTTTGACCGGACTCGCCGGGGAGCTGTTTTTT
CASGLTGLAGELFF
>many|TRBV5-1|TRBD2|TRBJ2-3
TGCGCCAGCAGCTTGAGGCTAGCGGGGACAGATACGCAGTATTTT
CASSLRLAGTDTQYF
>NA|TRBV11-3|TRBD2|TRBJ2-1
TGTGCCAGTTCGACTAGCGGGGGGCCCGGTAGGGAGCAGTTCTTC
CASSTSGGPGREQFF
>NA|TRBV29-1|TRBD1|TRBJ1-5
TGCAGCGTAGCCGGGACAGGGAAAAATCAGCCCCAGCATTTT
CSVAGTGKNQPQHF
>NA|TRBV4-3|NA|TRBJ2-7
TGCGCCAGCAGCCAAGATTATCAGGGGGGATTTTACGAGCAGTACTTC
CASSQDYQGGFYEQYF